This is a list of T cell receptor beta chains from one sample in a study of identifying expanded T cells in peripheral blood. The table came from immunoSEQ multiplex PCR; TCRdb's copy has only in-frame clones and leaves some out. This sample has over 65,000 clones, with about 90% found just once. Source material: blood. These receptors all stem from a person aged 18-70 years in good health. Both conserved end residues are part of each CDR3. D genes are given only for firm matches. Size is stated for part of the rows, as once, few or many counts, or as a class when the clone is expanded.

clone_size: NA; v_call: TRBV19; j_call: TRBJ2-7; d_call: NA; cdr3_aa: CASFEAGEQYF; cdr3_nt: TGTGCCAGTTTTGAGGCCGGCGAGCAGTACTTC
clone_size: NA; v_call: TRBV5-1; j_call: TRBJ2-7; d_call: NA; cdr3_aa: CASSQSSYEQYF; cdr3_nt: TGCGCCAGCAGCCAGAGCTCCTACGAGCAGTACTTC
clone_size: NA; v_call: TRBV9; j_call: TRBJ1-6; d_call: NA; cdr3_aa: CASSALDGPNSPLHF; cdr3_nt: TGTGCCAGCAGCGCCCTGGACGGACCAAATTCACCCCTCCACTTT
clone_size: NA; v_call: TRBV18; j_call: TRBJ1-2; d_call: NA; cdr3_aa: CASSPLETTNYGYTF; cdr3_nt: TGTGCCAGCTCACCATTAGAGACAACTAACTATGGCTACACCTTC
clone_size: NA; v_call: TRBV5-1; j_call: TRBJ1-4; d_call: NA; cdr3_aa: CASSPATNEKLFF; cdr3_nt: TGCGCCAGCAGTCCGGCTACTAATGAAAAACTGTTTTTT
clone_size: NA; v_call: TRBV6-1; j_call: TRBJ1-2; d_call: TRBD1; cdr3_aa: CASIPPGQAHYGYTF; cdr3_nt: TGTGCCAGCATCCCTCCGGGACAGGCGCACTATGGCTACACCTTC
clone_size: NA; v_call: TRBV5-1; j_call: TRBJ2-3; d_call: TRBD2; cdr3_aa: CASSLGGLASSTDTQYF; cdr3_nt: TGCGCCAGCAGCTTGGGAGGACTAGCGTCTAGCACAGATACGCAGTATTTT
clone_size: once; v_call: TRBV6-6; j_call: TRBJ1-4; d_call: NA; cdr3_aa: CASSYSGVFEKLFF; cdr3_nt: TGTGCCAGCAGTTACTCGGGGGTTTTTGAAAAACTGTTTTTT
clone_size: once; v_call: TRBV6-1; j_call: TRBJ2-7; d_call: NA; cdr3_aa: CASSEQSYEQYF; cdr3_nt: TGTGCCAGCAGTGAACAGTCATACGAGCAGTACTTC
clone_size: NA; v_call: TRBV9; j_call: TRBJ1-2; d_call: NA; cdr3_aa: CASSGGDGYTF; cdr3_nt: TGTGCCAGCAGCGGGGGGGATGGCTACACCTTC
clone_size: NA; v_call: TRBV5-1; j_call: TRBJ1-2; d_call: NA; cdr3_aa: CASKVAGPNYGYTF; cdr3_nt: TGCGCCAGCAAGGTCGCAGGACCCAACTATGGCTACACCTTC
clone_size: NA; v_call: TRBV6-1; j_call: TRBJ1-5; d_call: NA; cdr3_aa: CASSEEPYSNQPQHF; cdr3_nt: TGTGCCAGCAGTGAAGAACCGTATAGCAATCAGCCCCAGCATTTT
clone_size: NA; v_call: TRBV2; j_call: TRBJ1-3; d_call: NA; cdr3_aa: CASPGEGSSGNTIYF; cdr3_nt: TGTGCCAGCCCTGGGGAGGGGAGCTCTGGAAACACCATATATTTT
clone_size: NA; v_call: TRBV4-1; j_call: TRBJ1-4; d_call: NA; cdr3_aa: CASSQGLGGKKKLFF; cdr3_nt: TGCGCCAGCAGCCAAGGCTTAGGAGGGAAGAAAAAACTGTTTTTT
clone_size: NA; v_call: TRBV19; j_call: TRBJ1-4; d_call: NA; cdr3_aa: CASSRTAATNEKLFF; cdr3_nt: TGTGCCAGTAGTCGGACGGCTGCAACTAATGAAAAACTGTTTTTT
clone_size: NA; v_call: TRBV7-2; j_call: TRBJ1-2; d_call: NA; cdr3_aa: CASSRRWGNNYGYTF; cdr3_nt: TGTGCCAGCAGCCGACGTTGGGGGAACAACTATGGCTACACCTTC
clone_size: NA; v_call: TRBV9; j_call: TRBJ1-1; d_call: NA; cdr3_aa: CASSANTKDGYEAFF; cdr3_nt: TGTGCCAGCAGCGCAAACACTAAGGACGGGTATGAAGCTTTCTTT
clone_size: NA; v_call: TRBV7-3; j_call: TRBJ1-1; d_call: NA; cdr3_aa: CASSLMAGNTEAFF; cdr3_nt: TGTGCCAGCAGCTTAATGGCGGGGAACACTGAAGCTTTCTTT
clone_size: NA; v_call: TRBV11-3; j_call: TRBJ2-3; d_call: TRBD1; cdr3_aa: CASSLSGGSDTQYF; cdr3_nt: TGTGCCAGCAGCTTATCAGGGGGCTCAGATACGCAGTATTTT
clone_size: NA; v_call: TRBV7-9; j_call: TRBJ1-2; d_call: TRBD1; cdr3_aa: CASSGDRLYGYTF; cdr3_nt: TGTGCCAGCAGCGGGGACAGGCTCTATGGCTACACCTTC
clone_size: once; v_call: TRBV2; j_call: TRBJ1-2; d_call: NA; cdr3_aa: CASSEAIGGSFGYTF; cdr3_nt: TGTGCCAGCAGTGAAGCGATAGGGGGATCCTTCGGCTACACCTTC
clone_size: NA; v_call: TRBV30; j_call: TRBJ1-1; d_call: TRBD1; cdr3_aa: CAWTRGGQTEAFF; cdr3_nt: TGTGCCTGGACTAGAGGGGGCCAAACTGAAGCTTTCTTT
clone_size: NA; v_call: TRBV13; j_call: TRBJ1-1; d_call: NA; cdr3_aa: CASSSPRREGPNTEAFF; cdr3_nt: TGTGCCAGCAGCTCCCCACGTCGAGAAGGGCCGAACACTGAAGCTTTCTTT
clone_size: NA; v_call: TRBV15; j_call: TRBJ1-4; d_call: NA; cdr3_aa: CATSRASTNEKLFF; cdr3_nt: TGTGCCACCAGCAGGGCTTCAACTAATGAAAAACTGTTTTTT
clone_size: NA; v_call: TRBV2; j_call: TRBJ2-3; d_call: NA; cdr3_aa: CASRSSGSTDTQYF; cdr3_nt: TGTGCCAGCAGGAGTAGCGGAAGCACAGATACGCAGTATTTT
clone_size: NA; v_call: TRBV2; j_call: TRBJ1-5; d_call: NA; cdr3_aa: CASRQDGKGNQPQHF; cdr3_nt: TGTGCCAGCAGGCAGGACGGGAAGGGTAATCAGCCCCAGCATTTT